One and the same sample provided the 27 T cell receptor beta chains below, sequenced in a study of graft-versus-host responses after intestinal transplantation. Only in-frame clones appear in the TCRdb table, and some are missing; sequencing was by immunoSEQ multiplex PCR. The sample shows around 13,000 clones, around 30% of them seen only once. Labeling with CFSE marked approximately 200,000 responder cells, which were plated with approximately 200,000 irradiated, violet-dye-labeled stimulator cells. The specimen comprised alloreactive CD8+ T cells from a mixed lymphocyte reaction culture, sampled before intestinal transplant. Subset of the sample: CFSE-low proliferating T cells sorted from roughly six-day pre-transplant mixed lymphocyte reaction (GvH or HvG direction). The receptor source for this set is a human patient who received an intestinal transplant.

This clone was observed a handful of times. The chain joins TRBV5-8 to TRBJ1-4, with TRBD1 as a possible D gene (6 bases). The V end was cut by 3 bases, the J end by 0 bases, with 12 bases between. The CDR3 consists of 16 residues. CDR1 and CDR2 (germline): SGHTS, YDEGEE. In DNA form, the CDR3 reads TGTGCCAGCAGCTCGGGGACACTTACAACTAATGAAAAACTGTTTTTT. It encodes CASSSGTLTTNEKLFF.

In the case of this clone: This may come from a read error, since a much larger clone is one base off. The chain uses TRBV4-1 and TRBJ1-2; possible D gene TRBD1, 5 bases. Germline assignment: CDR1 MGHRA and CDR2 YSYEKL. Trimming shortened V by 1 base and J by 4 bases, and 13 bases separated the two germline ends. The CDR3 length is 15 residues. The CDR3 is CASSQVATDSYGYTF. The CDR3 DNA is TGCGCCAGCAGCCAAGTGGCGACAGATAGCTATGGCTACACCTTC.

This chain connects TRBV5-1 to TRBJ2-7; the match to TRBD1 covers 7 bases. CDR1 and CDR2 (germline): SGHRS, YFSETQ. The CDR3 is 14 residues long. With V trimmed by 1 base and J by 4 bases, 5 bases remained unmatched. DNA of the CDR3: TGCGCCAGCAGCTTGAGAGGGGGCGCGTACGAGCAGTACTTC. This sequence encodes CASSLRGGAYEQYF.

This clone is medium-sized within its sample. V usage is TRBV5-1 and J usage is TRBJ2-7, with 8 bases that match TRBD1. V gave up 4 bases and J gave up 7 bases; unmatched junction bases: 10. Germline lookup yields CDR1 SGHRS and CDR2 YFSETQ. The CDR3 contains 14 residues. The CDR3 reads CASSLQGAQGEQYF. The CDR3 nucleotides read TGCGCCAGCAGCCTGCAGGGGGCGCAAGGGGAGCAGTACTTC.

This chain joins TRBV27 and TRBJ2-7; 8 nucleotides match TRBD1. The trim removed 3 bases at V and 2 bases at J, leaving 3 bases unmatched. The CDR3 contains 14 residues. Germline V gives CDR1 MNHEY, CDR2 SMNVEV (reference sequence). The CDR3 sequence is CASSFRTGTYEQYF. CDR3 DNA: TGTGCCAGCAGTTTCCGGACAGGGACCTACGAGCAGTACTTC.

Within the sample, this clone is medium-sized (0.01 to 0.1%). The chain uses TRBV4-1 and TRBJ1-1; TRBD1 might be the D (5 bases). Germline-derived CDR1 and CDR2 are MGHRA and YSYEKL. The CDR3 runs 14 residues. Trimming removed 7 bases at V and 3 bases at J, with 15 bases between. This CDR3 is CASNPGSGYTEAFF. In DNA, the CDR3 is TGCGCCAGCAACCCCGGATCAGGGTACACTGAAGCTTTCTTT.

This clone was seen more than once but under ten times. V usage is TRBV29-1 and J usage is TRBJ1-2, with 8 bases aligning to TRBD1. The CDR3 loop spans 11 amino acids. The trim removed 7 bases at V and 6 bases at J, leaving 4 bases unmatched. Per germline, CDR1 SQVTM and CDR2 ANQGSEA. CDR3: CSAGTGDGYTF. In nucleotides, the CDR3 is TGCAGCGCCGGGACAGGAGATGGCTACACCTTC. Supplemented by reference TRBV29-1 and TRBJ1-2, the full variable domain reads SAVISQKPSRDICQRGTSLTIQCQVDSQVTMMFWYRQQPGQSLTLIATANQGSEATYESGFVIDKFPISRPNLTFSTLTVSNMSPEDSSIYLCSAGTGDGYTFGSGTRLTVV.

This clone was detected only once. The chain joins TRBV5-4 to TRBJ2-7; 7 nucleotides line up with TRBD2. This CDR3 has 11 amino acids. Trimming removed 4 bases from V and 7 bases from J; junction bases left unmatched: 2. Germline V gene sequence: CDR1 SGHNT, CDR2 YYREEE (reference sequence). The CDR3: CASSQGLEQYF. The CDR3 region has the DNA TGTGCCAGCAGCCAGGGACTAGAGCAGTACTTC.

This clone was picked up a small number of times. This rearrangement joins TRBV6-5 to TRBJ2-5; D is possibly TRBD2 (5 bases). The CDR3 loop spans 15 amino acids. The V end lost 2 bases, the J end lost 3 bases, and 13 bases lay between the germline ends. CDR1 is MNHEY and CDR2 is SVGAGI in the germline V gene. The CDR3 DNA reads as TGTGCCAGCAGTTACCCTCCCGAGAGGGAAGAGACCCAGTACTTC. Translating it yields CASSYPPEREETQYF.

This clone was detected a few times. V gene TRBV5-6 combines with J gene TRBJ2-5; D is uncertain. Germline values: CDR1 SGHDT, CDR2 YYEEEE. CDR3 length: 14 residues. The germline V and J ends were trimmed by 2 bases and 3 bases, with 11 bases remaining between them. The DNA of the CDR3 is TGTGCCAGCAGCTTTATTACTATTAAAGAGACCCAGTACTTC. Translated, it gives CASSFITIKETQYF.

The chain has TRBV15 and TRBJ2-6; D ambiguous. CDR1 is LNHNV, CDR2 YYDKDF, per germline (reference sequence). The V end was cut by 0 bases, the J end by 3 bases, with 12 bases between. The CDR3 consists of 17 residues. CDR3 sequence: CATSRDLPNVGANVLTF. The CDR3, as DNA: TGTGCCACCAGCAGAGATCTGCCTAACGTTGGGGCCAACGTCCTGACTTTC.

For the CDR3, the DNA is TGTGCCAGCAGTTTCGGTTCCAATCAGCCCCAGCATTTT. Translation: CASSFGSNQPQHF. This chain links TRBV6-6 with TRBJ1-5; D unresolved. Trimming removed 4 bases from V and 3 bases from J, with 7 bases in between. CDR3 length: 13 amino acids. From germline, CDR1 is MNHNY and CDR2 SVGAGI (reference sequence).

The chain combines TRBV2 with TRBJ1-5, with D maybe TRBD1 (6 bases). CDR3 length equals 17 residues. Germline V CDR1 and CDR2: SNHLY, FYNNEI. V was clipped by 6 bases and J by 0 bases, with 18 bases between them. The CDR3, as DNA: TGTGCCAGCAGAAGAGGACACAGGGCTCATAGCAATCAGCCCCAGCATTTT. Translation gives CASRRGHRAHSNQPQHF.

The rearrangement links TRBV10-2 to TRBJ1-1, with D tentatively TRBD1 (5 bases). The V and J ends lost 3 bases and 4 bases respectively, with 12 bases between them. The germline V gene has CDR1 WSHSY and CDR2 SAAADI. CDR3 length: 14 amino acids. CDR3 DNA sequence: TGCGCCAGCAGTGAAGGGGACGGTTTCACTGAAGCTTTCTTT. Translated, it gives CASSEGDGFTEAFF.

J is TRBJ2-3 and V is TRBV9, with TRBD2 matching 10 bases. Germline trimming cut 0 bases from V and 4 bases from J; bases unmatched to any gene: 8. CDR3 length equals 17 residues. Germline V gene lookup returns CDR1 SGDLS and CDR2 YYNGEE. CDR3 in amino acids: CASSVVSAGGPPDTQYF. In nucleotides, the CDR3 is TGTGCCAGCAGCGTAGTTTCAGCGGGAGGGCCCCCAGATACGCAGTATTTT.

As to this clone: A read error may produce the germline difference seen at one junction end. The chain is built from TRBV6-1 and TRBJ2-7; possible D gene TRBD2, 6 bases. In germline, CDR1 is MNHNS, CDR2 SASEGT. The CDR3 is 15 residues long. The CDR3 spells CASSDRGGENLIRDF. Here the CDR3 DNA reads TGTGCCAGCAGTGACCGTGGAGGGGAGAACTTAATCAGAGACTTC.

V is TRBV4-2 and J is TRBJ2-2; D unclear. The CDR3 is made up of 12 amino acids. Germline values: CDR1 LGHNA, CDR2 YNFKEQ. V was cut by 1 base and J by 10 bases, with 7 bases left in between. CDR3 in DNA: TGTGCCAGCAGCCAAGCTAGGATGGAGCTGTTTTTT. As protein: CASSQARMELFF.

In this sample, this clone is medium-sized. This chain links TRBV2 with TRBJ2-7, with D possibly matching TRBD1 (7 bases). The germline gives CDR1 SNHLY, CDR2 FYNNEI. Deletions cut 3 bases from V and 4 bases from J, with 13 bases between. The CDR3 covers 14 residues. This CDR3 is CASSDPPGGYEQYF. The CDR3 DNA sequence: TGTGCCAGCAGTGACCCGCCAGGGGGGTACGAGCAGTACTTC.

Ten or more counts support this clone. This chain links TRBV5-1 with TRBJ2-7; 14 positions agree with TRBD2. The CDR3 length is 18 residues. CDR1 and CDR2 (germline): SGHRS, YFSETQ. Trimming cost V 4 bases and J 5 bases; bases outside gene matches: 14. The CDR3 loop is CASSLTVTSGGARNEQYF. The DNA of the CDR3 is TGCGCCAGCAGCCTGACGGTGACTAGCGGGGGGGCAAGGAACGAGCAGTACTTC. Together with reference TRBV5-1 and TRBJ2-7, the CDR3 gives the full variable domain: KAGVTQTPRYLIKTRGQQVTLSCSPISGHRSVSWYQQTPGQGLQFLFEYFSETQRNKGNFPGRFSGRQFSNSRSEMNVSTLELGDSALYLCASSLTVTSGGARNEQYFGPGTRLTVT.

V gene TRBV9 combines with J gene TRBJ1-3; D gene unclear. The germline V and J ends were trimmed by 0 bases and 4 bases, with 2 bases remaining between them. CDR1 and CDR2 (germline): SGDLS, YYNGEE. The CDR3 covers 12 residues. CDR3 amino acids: CASSVEGNTIYF. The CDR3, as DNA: TGTGCCAGCAGCGTAGAGGGAAACACCATATATTTT.

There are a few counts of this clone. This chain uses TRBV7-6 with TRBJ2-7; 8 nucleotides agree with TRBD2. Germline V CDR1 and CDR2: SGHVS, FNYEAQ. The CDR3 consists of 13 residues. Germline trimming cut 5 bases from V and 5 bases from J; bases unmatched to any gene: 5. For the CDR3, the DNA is TGTGCCAGCAGCCTGTCGGGGGGGGACGAGCAGTACTTC. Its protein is CASSLSGGDEQYF.

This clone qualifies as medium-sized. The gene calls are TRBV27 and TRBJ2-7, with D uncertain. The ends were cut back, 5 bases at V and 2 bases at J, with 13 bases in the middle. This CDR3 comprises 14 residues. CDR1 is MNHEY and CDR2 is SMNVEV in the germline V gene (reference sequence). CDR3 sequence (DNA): TGTGCCAGCAGTCCTCGGGTAGGGCCCTACGAGCAGTACTTC. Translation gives CASSPRVGPYEQYF.

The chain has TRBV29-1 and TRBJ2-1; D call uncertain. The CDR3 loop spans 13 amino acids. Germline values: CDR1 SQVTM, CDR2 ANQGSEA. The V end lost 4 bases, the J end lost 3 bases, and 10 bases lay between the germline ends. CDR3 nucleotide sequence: TGCAGCGTTGCGGGTTATGGCTACAATGAGCAGTTCTTC. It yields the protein CSVAGYGYNEQFF.

The CDR3 spells CASSEYSYEQYF. The CDR3, as DNA: TGTGCCAGCAGTGAATATTCCTACGAGCAGTACTTC. This rearrangement joins TRBV6-1 to TRBJ2-7; D not certain. From germline, CDR1 is MNHNS and CDR2 SASEGT. Trimming removed 2 bases from V and 1 base from J, with 3 bases in between. CDR3 length: 12 residues.

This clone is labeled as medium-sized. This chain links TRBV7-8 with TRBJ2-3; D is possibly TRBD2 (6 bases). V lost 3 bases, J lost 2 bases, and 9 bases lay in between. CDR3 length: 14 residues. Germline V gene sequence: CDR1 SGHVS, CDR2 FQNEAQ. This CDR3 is CASSFASDTDTQYF. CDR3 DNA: TGTGCCAGCAGCTTTGCTAGCGACACAGATACGCAGTATTTT.

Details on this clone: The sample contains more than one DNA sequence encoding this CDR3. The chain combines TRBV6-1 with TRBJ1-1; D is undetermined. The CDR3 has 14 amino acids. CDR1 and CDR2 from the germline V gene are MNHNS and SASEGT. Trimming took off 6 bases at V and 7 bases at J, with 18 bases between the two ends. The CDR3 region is CASSPALLGGEAFF. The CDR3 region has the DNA TGTGCCAGCAGCCCCGCGTTGTTGGGCGGTGAAGCTTTCTTT.

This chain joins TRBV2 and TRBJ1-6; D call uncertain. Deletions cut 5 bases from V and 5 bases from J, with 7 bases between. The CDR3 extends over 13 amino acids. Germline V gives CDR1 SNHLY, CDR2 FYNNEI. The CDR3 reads CASSRTDNSPLHF. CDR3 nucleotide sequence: TGTGCCAGCAGTAGAACAGATAATTCACCCCTCCACTTT.